This T cell receptor beta chain comes out of a study of cytotoxic CD8 clonotypes in ibrutinib-treated CLL. General study results and limits: Sustained-remission and progressing patients had unequal sampling times.

The CDR3 has 14 amino acids. V lost 5 bases, J lost 7 bases, and 18 bases lay in between. The germline gives CDR1 SGHRS, CDR2 YFSETQ. The data were produced by immunoSEQ multiplex PCR, yet TCRdb's version contains in-frame clones alone and is incomplete. The sample holds about 74,000 clones, approximately 80% seen once. Regarding this clone: Its antigen remains unidentified.

The TCR sequence derives from a human donor with chronic lymphocytic leukemia. This material consisted of PBMCs, taken at disease progression, from a patient treated with ibrutinib. This chain links TRBV5-1 with TRBJ1-2; D unclear. The CDR3, as DNA: TGCGCCAGCAGACGACCCTACAGCCTTGGTGGCTACACCTTC. This sequence encodes CASRRPYSLGGYTF.